This paragraph covers one TCR beta chain sequence. The antigen is unknown. This entry comes from a study of T-cell memory formation after mild COVID-19. Findings of the study overall: Later expanders leaned CD4+, whereas clones that contracted between day 15 and 85 were balanced CD4/CD8. Of the contracting clones, CD4+ ones lay mainly in CM and EM, and CD8+ ones in EMRA.

5'RACE with constant-segment primers built TCRalpha and TCRbeta cDNA libraries with UMIs. Each CDR3 protein gets one entry after TCRdb re-called the 5' RACE reads with MiXCR. The sample holds 410,000 or so distinct CDR3 sequences; about 22% are singletons and the top ten take approximately 14%. The CDR3 is 13 residues long. Germline V gives CDR1 GTSNPN, CDR2 SVGIG (reference sequence). Trimming took 4 bases from V and 6 from J, leaving 15 bases between them. The chain recombines TRBV30 with TRBJ1-2; D unresolved. The sequenced sample consisted of PBMCs or a T cell subset sorted from them (not recorded which). This receptor was identified in an adult woman who had mild COVID-19 (a few samples of this study predate the infection). Cell type and time point are not known. The CDR3: CAWTTRNRDGYTF. In DNA, the CDR3 is TGTGCCTGGACCACAAGGAACCGGGATGGCTACACCTTC.